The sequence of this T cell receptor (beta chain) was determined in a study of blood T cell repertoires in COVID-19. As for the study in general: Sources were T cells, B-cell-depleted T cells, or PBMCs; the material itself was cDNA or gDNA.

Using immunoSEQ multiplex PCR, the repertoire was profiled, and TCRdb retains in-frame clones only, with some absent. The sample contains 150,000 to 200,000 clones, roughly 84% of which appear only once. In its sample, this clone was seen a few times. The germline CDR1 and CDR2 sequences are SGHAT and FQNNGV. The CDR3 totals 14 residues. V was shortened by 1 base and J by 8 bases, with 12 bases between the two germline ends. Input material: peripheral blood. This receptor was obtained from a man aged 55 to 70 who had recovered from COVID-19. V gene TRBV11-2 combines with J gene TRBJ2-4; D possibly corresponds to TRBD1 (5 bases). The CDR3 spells CASSLVSGLDIQYF. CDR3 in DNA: TGTGCCAGCAGCTTAGTATCAGGGTTGGACATTCAGTACTTC.